This TCR beta chain was sequenced in a study of blood T cell repertoires in COVID-19. Study-wide context: Samples came from the United States, Italy and Spain, spanning acute and convalescent COVID-19. The cDNA or gDNA used as material had been derived from T cells, B-cell-depleted T cells, or PBMCs.

How the authors handled the data: Cell counts per sample came from amplifying reference gene primers. Profiling relied on immunoSEQ multiplex PCR, and the TCRdb table lists in-frame clones only, not all of them. That table is the source of V, J and clone size, and D and trimming were worked out from the DNA. The table records 350,000 to 500,000 clones, roughly 90% of them present only once. Enrollees, about 18 to 89 years old, lived in some 24 US areas. The germline V gene encodes CDR1 SGHKS and CDR2 YYEKEE (reference sequence). Trimming took 4 bases from V and 4 from J; bases not matched to a gene: 10. CDR3 length: 15 amino acids.

This sequence originates from a woman under 30 who had been exposed to COVID-19. The sequencing sample was made of PBMCs or T cells enriched from blood (not recorded which). The V and J genes are TRBV5-5 and TRBJ1-1; 7 bases fit TRBD1. CDR3: CASSTTGERSTEAFF. The DNA for the CDR3 is TGTGCCAGCAGCACAACAGGGGAGCGAAGCACTGAAGCTTTCTTT.